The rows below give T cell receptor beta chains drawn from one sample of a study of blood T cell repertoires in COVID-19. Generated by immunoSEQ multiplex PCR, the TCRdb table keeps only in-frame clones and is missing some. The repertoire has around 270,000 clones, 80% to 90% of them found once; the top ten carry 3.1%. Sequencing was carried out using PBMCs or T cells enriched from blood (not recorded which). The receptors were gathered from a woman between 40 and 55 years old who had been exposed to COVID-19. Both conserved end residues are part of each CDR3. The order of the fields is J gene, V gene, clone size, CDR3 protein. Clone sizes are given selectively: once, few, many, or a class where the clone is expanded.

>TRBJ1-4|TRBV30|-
CAWIGAGPTNEKLFF
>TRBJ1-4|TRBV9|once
CASSVVGGGEINEKLFF
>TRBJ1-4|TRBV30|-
CAWGGMEKLFF
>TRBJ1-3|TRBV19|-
CASSTRKRGRRRSTSGNTIYF
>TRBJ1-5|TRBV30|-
CAWSGGTSGNQPQHF
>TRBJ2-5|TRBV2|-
CASSDSITSGQETQYF
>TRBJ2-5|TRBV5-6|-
CASSVRETQYF
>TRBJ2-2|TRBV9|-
CASSPQSGGARTGELFF
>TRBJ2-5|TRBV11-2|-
CASSKDRGGGTQYF
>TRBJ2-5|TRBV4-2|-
CASSQVRSDRGKTQYF
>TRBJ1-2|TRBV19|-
CASTPGGVGGYTF
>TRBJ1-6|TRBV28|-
CASSLAGSPLHF
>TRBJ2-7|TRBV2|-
CASSVSSSYEQYF
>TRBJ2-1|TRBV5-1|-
CASSPPLGTGKGLGQFF
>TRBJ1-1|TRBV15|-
CATSRDLKNTEAFF
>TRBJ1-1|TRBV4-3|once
CASSQEGTGIMNTEAFF
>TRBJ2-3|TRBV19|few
CASKGGGGADTQYF
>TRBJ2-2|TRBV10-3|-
CAISAGQGGTGELFF
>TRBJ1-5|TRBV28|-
CASSPLGQGDQPQHF
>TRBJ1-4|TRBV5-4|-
CASSSRQGSEKLFF
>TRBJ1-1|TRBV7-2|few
CASSLVLRVADTEAFF
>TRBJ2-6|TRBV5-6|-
CASSLAKGGRNVWANVLTF
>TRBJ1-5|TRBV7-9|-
CASSFEGGNQPQHF
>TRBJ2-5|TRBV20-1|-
CSASTSAQETQYF
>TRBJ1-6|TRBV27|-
CASSPRSYNSPLHF
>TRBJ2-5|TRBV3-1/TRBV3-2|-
CASSLAGVETQYF
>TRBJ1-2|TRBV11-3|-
CASSFGTANYGYTF
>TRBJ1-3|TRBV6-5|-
CASQDRGSGNTIYF
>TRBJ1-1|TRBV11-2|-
CASSRQGANTEAFF
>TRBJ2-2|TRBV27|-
CASSPWAGVNTGELFF
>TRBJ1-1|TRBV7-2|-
CASSLFTGRPTGGTEAFF
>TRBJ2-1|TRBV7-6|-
CASSLEGGTGASYNEQFF
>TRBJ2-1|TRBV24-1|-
CATSDLSTSGRGNEQFF
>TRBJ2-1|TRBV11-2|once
CASSTGNEQFF
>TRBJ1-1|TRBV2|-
CASRKVGRGQNTEAFF
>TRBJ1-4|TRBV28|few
CATHAGGRGNEKLFF
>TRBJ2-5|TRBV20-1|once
CSVAGWETQYF